The 5 T cell receptor beta chains reported below all come from one sample, sequenced in a study of spatial heterogeneity in lung cancer. Time point noted: sample taken at primary tumor resection. TCRdb reprocessed the 5' RACE reads with MiXCR, giving one entry per CDR3 protein. The table shows under 25,000 distinct CDR3 sequences, with around 5.3% occurring only once. Sequences were derived from PBMCs, sampled at surgery. Receptor source: a male donor with early-stage non-small cell lung cancer.

This clonotype has at least ten counts. The chain employs TRBV29-1 and TRBJ2-5; a possible D gene is TRBD2 (6 bases). The germline V gene encodes CDR1 SQVTM and CDR2 ANQGSEA. The V end was cut by 6 bases, the J end by 5 bases, with 19 bases between. The CDR3 totals 14 residues. The CDR3 loop reads CSVRSVVRGETQYF. The CDR3 coding sequence is TGCAGCGTGCGGTCTGTGGTCCGGGGGGAGACCCAGTACTTC.

This clonotype showed up many times. The V call is TRBV2, the J call TRBJ2-1; TRBD1 might be the D (5 bases). Germline loops: CDR1 SNHLY, CDR2 FYNNEI. Trimming left V 1 base short and J 8 bases short, with 15 bases between. CDR3 size: 15 residues. CDR3 region: CASSEGYRLKDEQFF. For the CDR3, the DNA is TGTGCCAGCAGTGAAGGGTACAGGCTTAAGGATGAGCAGTTCTTC. Full variable domain (remainder filled in from reference TRBV2 and TRBJ2-1): EPEVTQTPSHQVTQMGQEVILRCVPISNHLYFYWYRQILGQKVEFLVSFYNNEISEKSEIFDDQFSVERPDGSNFTLKIRSTKLEDSAMYFCASSEGYRLKDEQFFGPGTRLTVL.

This clonotype was seen many times. The gene calls are TRBV27 and TRBJ1-5; 7 bases agree with TRBD1. Germline assignment: CDR1 MNHEY and CDR2 SMNVEV (reference sequence). The CDR3 is 14 residues long. Trimming cost V 3 bases and J 5 bases; bases outside gene matches: 4. In nucleotides, the CDR3 is TGTGCCAGCAGTTTGACAGGGATAGATCAGCCCCAGCATTTT. This codes for CASSLTGIDQPQHF.

This clonotype was recorded many times. This chain links TRBV20-1 with TRBJ2-3; the D is unclear. V gave up 4 bases and J gave up 1 base, with 15 bases separating them. CDR1 and CDR2 from the germline V gene are DFQATT and SNEGSKA (reference sequence). The CDR3 spans 15 residues. CDR3 sequence (DNA): TGCAGTGCTAAGACGTGGGGTTCTGGCACAGATACGCAGTATTTT. As protein: CSAKTWGSGTDTQYF.

This clonotype was seen a handful of times. The V and J genes are TRBV28 and TRBJ1-2; 7 nucleotides align to TRBD1. CDR1 MDHEN and CDR2 SYDVKM come from the germline V gene. The CDR3 contains 16 residues. The V and J ends lost 4 bases and 5 bases, in that order; junction bases with no gene match: 13. CDR3 bases: TGTGCCAGCAGTTCCGGGACAGCCATAAACTTATATGGCTACACCTTC. Its protein is CASSSGTAINLYGYTF.